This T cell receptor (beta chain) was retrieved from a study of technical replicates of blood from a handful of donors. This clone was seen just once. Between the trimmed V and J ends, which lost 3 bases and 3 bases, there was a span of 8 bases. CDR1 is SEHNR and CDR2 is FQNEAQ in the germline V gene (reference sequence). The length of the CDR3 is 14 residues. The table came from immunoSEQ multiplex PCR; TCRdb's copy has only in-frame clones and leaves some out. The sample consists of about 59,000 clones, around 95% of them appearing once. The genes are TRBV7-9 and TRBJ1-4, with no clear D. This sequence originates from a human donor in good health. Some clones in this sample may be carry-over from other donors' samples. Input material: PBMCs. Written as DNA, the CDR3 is TGTGCCAGCAGCTTCGGCCGGGCTAATGAAAAACTGTTTTTT. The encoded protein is CASSFGRANEKLFF.